Described below is a single T cell receptor beta chain sequence and its context. Its cognate antigen is unknown. The CDR3 end falls 3 residues outside the read, so it is completed with the germline J gene. After removal of 2 bases from V and 6 bases from J, the junction contained 4 bases not matched to a gene. Per germline, CDR1 GTSNPN and CDR2 SVGIG (reference sequence). The length of the CDR3 is 13 residues. The data are from a study of T cells in women clearing cervical HPV infection. General observations from the study: Unknown T-cell numbers per sample may underlie the richness differences. It is unknown whether associations predate infection; no effector/memory or HPV-specific sorting.

The protocol was immunoSEQ multiplex PCR, while the TCRdb copy is restricted to in-frame clones and leaves out a portion. The sample data list more than 25,000 clones. J is TRBJ2-3 and V is TRBV30; 8 bases map to TRBD1. This TCR derives from a woman aged 18 to 69 with a cervical HPV16 infection that either progressed to CIN3+ or cleared (not recorded which). What was sequenced was blood buffy coat. This CDR3 reads CAWSTNRGDTQYF. The CDR3 DNA, read in part, is TGTGCCTGGAGTACAAACAGGGGGGATACG.